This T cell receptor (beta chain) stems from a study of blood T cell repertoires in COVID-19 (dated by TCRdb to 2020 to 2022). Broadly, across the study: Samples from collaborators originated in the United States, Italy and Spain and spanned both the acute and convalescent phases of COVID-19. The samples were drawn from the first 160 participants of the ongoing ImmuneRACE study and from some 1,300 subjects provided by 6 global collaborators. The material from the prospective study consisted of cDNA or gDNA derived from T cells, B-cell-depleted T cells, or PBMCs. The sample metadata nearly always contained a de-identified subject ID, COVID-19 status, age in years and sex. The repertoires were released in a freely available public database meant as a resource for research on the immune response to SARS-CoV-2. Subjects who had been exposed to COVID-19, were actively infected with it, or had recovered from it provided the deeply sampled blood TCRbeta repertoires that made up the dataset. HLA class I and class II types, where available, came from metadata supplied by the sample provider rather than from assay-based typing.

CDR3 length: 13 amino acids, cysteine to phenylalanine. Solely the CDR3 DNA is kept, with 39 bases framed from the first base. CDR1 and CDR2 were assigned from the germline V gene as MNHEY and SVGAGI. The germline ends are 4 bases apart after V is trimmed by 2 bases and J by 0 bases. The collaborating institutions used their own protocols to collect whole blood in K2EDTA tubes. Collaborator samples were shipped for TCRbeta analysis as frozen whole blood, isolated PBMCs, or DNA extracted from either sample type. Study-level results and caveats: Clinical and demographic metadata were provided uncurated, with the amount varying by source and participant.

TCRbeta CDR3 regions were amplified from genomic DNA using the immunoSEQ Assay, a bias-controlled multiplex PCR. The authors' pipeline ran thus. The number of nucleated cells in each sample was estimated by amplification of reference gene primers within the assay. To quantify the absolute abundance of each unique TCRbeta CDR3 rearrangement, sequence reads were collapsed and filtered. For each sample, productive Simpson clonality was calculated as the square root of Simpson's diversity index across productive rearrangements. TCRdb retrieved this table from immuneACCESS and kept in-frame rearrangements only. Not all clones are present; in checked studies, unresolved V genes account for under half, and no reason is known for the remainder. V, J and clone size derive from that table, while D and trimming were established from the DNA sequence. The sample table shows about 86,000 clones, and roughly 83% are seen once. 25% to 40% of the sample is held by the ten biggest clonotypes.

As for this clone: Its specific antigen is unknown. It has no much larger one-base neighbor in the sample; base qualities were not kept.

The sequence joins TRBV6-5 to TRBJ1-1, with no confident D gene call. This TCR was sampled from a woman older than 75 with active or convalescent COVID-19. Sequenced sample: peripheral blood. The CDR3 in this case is CASSYELNTEAFF. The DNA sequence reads TGTGCCAGCAGTTACGAGTTGAACACTGAAGCTTTCTTT.